This T cell receptor (beta chain) was sequenced in a study of T cell responses to AZD1222 COVID-19 vaccine. This clone was seen a single time. Its antigen is unidentified. V was clipped by 4 bases and J by 12 bases, with 8 bases between them. Germline CDR1 SGHTS, CDR2 YDEGEE. This CDR3 comprises 11 residues. The table came from immunoSEQ multiplex PCR; TCRdb's copy has only in-frame clones and leaves some out. Of some 190,000 clones listed, approximately 92% were seen once; the top ten hold 1% to 1.5%. Findings and limits, study-wide: Spike-specific TCRs gained breadth and depth after people received two AZD1222 doses.

The sequencing used peripheral blood, collected on day 0 of AZD1222 vaccination. The TCR originated in an adult in good health. V is TRBV5-8 and J is TRBJ1-6; no clear D gene. The CDR3 sequence: CASSLGEPLHF. CDR3 bases: TGTGCCAGCAGCCTTGGCGAACCCCTCCACTTT.